Listed below are T cell receptor beta chains from one sample, sequenced in a study of T cell repertoires in cytomegalovirus infection. The antigens these receptors bind are not known. TCRdb redid the calling of the reads with MiXCR, one entry per CDR3 protein. The sample carries about 830,000 distinct CDR3 sequences, around a third recorded once. The material was cultured CD8+ T cells from PBMCs, obtained from culture after CMV antigen stimulation. The receptors were gathered from a human donor in good health (CMV status not recorded). Some clones in this sample may be carry-over from other donors' samples. The CDR3 runs from the conserved cysteine through the conserved F or W. Each record gives: D gene, clone size, V gene, J gene, CDR3 protein, CDR3 DNA. D genes are given only for firm matches. Clone size, where shown, is once, few, many, or a class for clones that have expanded.

TRBD1,-,TRBV27,TRBJ2-1,CASSFLWTGGDEQLF,TGTGCCAGCAGTTTCCTTTGGACAGGGGGCGATGAGCAGCTCTTC
-,many,TRBV7-2,TRBJ2-3,CASSLGVLFQDTQYF,TGTGCCAGCAGCTTAGGAGTACTATTTCAAGATACGCAGTATTTT
-,few,TRBV3-1,TRBJ2-3,CASSQDFQGGRTDTQYF,TGTGCCAGCAGCCAAGATTTCCAGGGGGGTAGGACAGATACGCAGTATTTT
-,-,TRBV15,TRBJ1-2,CATSPNTLAAFNYGYTF,TGTGCCACCAGCCCCAATACACTAGCCGCCTTTAACTATGGCTACACCTTC
-,few,TRBV10-3,TRBJ1-2,CAVLLRNYGYTF,TGTGCCGTACTCCTAAGGAACTATGGCTACACCTTC
-,-,TRBV7-9,TRBJ1-1,CASSPPELNTEAFF,TGTGCCAGCAGCCCTCCCGAGCTGAACACTGAAGCTTTCTTT
TRBD2,many,TRBV7-8,TRBJ2-5,CASSLSATSRKETQYF,TGTGCCAGCAGCTTGTCCGCGACTAGCCGAAAAGAGACCCAGTACTTC
-,-,TRBV7-2,TRBJ1-2,CANSLRTENYGYTF,TGTGCCAACAGCTTAAGGACAGAAAACTATGGCTACACCTTC
TRBD1,-,TRBV7-9,TRBJ1-2,CASSKTGSGYGYTF,TGTGCCAGCAGCAAGACAGGGTCGGGGTATGGCTACACCTTC
-,-,TRBV11-2,TRBJ1-2,CASSLEIGLTNYGYTF,TGTGCCAGCAGCTTAGAGATAGGGCTCACCAACTATGGCTACACCTTC
TRBD2,-,TRBV7-8,TRBJ2-1,CASSLEASGGAYNEQFF,TGTGCCAGCAGCTTAGAGGCTAGCGGGGGGGCCTACAATGAGCAGTTCTTC
-,-,TRBV7-2,TRBJ1-1,CAARQITEAFF,TGTGCCGCCAGACAGATCACTGAAGCTTTCTTT
-,few,TRBV7-9,TRBJ2-1,CASSPSATSIHNEQFF,TGTGCCAGCAGCCCTAGCGCCACTAGCATCCACAATGAGCAGTTCTTC
-,many,TRBV12-3/TRBV12-4,TRBJ1-5,CASSSGWRNQPQHF,TGTGCCAGCAGTTCGGGCTGGCGCAATCAGCCCCAGCATTTT
-,-,TRBV7-8,TRBJ1-5,CASGLTGHLNQPQHF,TGTGCCAGCGGCTTAACGGGACACCTAAATCAGCCCCAGCATTTT
-,few,TRBV20-1,TRBJ1-3,CSASDRDLGNTIYF,TGCAGTGCCAGTGACCGAGACCTGGGAAACACCATATATTTT
-,few,TRBV10-2,TRBJ2-5,CASSESGLGETQYF,TGCGCCAGCAGTGAGTCTGGTTTAGGAGAGACCCAGTACTTC
TRBD1,many,TRBV7-2,TRBJ2-5,CASRLGQGLKAGETQYF,TGTGCCAGCAGACTGGGACAGGGTTTGAAAGCGGGCGAGACCCAGTACTTC
TRBD1,-,TRBV7-9,TRBJ2-3,CASSSPDRLSTDTQYF,TGTGCCAGCAGCTCCCCGGACAGGCTCAGCACAGATACGCAGTATTTT
-,few,TRBV20-1,TRBJ2-7,CSALDGSSYEQYF,TGCAGTGCTTTGGACGGAAGCTCCTACGAGCAGTACTTC
-,few,TRBV28,TRBJ1-5,CASSAPFNQPQHF,TGTGCCAGCAGTGCCCCCTTTAATCAGCCCCAGCATTTT
-,-,TRBV6-1,TRBJ1-4,CASSGLLDAATNEKLFF,TGTGCCAGCAGTGGGTTGTTGGACGCTGCAACTAATGAAAAACTGTTTTTT
-,few,TRBV11-2,TRBJ2-1,CASRLVIYNEQFF,TGTGCCAGCAGGTTGGTTATATACAATGAGCAGTTCTTC
-,-,TRBV6-2/TRBV6-3,TRBJ1-3,CASSRYLRATGNTIYF,TGTGCCAGCAGTCGATACCTGAGGGCGACTGGAAACACCATATATTTT
-,-,TRBV14,TRBJ1-6,CASSQQQPYNSPLHF,TGTGCCAGCAGCCAACAACAGCCGTATAATTCACCCCTCCACTTT
TRBD2,many,TRBV7-8,TRBJ2-1,CASSLPGLAGGAGWNEQFF,TGTGCCAGCAGCTTACCGGGACTAGCGGGGGGGGCTGGTTGGAATGAGCAGTTCTTC
-,-,TRBV6-8,TRBJ1-1,CASSPYLGGTEAFF,TGTGCCAGCAGTCCTTACTTGGGAGGCACTGAAGCTTTCTTT
TRBD2,-,TRBV7-9,TRBJ2-7,CASSSFGRLAGGEYEQYF,TGTGCCAGCAGCTCCTTCGGGAGGCTAGCGGGGGGCGAATACGAGCAGTACTTC
TRBD1,many,TRBV7-8,TRBJ1-5,CASSFRGRRSGNQPQHF,TGTGCCAGCAGCTTCAGGGGGAGGCGGTCTGGCAATCAGCCCCAGCATTTT
-,-,TRBV14,TRBJ1-1,CASSQGEGRGNTEAFF,TGTGCCAGCAGCCAAGGAGAGGGGCGAGGAAACACTGAAGCTTTCTTT
-,few,TRBV7-4,TRBJ1-1,CASSPGMRTEAFF,TGTGCCAGCAGCCCCGGAATGAGGACTGAAGCTTTCTTT
-,many,TRBV7-9,TRBJ2-1,CASSPPGGTYNEQFF,TGTGCCAGCAGCCCTCCCGGGGGAACCTACAATGAGCAGTTCTTC
-,few,TRBV12-3/TRBV12-4,TRBJ2-1,CASSLAQGSRNEQFF,TGTGCCAGCAGTTTAGCTCAGGGTTCTAGGAATGAGCAGTTCTTC
-,few,TRBV7-3,TRBJ2-1,CASSLIRGKRYNEQFF,TGTGCCAGCAGCTTAATCCGAGGAAAGCGCTACAATGAGCAGTTCTTC
-,-,TRBV18,TRBJ2-2,CASSQARVSGELFF,TGTGCCAGCTCACAAGCCAGGGTTTCCGGGGAGCTGTTTTTT
TRBD2,-,TRBV4-1,TRBJ2-3,CASSRSGGLTDTQYF,TGCGCCAGCAGCCGTAGCGGGGGGCTCACAGATACGCAGTATTTT
-,few,TRBV6-5,TRBJ2-3,CASSAGSDTQYF,TGTGCCAGCAGTGCGGGGAGCGATACGCAGTATTTT
-,-,TRBV5-5,TRBJ2-3,CASSLEWGGPAVDTQYF,TGTGCCAGCAGCTTGGAGTGGGGCGGGCCGGCGGTGGATACGCAGTATTTT
-,many,TRBV7-9,TRBJ1-1,CASSLEYRARMNTEAFF,TGTGCCAGCAGCTTAGAGTACAGGGCGAGGATGAACACTGAAGCTTTCTTT
-,-,TRBV7-9,TRBJ1-1,CASDPGGRIEAFF,TGTGCCAGCGACCCGGGGGGCCGTATTGAAGCTTTCTTT
-,-,TRBV2,TRBJ1-1,CASIALPDGRAEAFF,TGTGCCAGCATCGCGCTACCGGACGGGAGGGCTGAAGCTTTCTTT
-,many,TRBV7-9,TRBJ1-5,CASSLGGAGNQPQHF,TGTGCCAGCAGTTTAGGAGGGGCGGGCAATCAGCCCCAGCATTTT
-,few,TRBV7-7,TRBJ2-2,CASSLLEGGAGELFF,TGTGCTAGCAGCTTATTGGAGGGGGGCGCCGGGGAGCTGTTTTTT
-,few,TRBV6-1,TRBJ1-1,CASSEDRVGTEAFF,TGTGCCAGCAGTGAAGACAGGGTAGGCACTGAAGCTTTCTTT
TRBD2,-,TRBV6-2/TRBV6-3,TRBJ2-5,CASSDGGEVETQYF,TGTGCCAGCAGTGATGGGGGGGAAGTGGAGACCCAGTACTTC
-,few,TRBV15,TRBJ2-7,CATSRAEAVAEQYF,TGTGCCACCAGCAGGGCTGAAGCGGTCGCCGAGCAGTACTTC